This T cell receptor beta chain was retrieved from a study of cytomegalovirus exposure and HLA in healthy donors. General observations from the study: Some 17,000 TCR beta sequences were associated with HLA alleles at 0.05 false discovery rate in a later analysis.

Use of 60 Vbeta and 13 Jbeta primers characterized the PCR. Libraries were prepared by immunoSEQ multiplex PCR; TCRdb keeps only in-frame clonotypes and omits some of them. Among around 150,000 clones listed, roughly four fifths were seen once. Germline CDR1 and CDR2: SEHNR and FQNEAQ (reference sequence). After removal of 5 bases from V and 2 bases from J, the junction contained 4 bases not matched to a gene. The CDR3 spans 15 residues. This clone was detected only a few times. The antigen is unknown. The sequenced sample consisted of PBMCs. The sequence came from a man aged 25-40 years in good health and CMV-seronegative. The chain uses TRBV7-9 and TRBJ2-5; 11 bases agree with TRBD2. The CDR3 here is CASSPSGGTQETQYF. The CDR3 bases are TGTGCCAGCAGCCCTAGCGGGGGGACTCAAGAGACCCAGTACTTC.